The following is a T cell receptor (beta chain) sequence with its context. This sample is drawn from a study of control samples from healthy donors and cancer patients. Profiling relied on immunoSEQ multiplex PCR, and the TCRdb table lists in-frame clones only, not all of them. The sample lists some 95,000 clones; approximately 81% were seen once. Germline assignment: CDR1 SGHTA and CDR2 FQGNSA. The CDR3 is made up of 18 amino acids. Between the trimmed V and J ends, which lost 1 base and 9 bases, there was a span of 28 bases. Sample: blood. The sequence came from a woman under 40 in good health. The rearrangement links TRBV7-2 to TRBJ2-7; a weak D match, TRBD2 (6 bases). CDR3 sequence (DNA): TGTGCCAGCAGCTTAGGGGGGGACCTCGAAGGGACTCTTATTCGGCAGTACTTC. This sequence encodes CASSLGGDLEGTLIRQYF. The full variable domain, rest sourced from reference TRBV7-2 and TRBJ2-7, is GAGVSQSPSNKVTEKGKDVELRCDPISGHTALYWYRQSLGQGLEFLIYFQGNSAPDKSGLPSDRFSAERTGGSVSTLTIQRTQQEDSAVYLCASSLGGDLEGTLIRQYFGPGTRLTVT.